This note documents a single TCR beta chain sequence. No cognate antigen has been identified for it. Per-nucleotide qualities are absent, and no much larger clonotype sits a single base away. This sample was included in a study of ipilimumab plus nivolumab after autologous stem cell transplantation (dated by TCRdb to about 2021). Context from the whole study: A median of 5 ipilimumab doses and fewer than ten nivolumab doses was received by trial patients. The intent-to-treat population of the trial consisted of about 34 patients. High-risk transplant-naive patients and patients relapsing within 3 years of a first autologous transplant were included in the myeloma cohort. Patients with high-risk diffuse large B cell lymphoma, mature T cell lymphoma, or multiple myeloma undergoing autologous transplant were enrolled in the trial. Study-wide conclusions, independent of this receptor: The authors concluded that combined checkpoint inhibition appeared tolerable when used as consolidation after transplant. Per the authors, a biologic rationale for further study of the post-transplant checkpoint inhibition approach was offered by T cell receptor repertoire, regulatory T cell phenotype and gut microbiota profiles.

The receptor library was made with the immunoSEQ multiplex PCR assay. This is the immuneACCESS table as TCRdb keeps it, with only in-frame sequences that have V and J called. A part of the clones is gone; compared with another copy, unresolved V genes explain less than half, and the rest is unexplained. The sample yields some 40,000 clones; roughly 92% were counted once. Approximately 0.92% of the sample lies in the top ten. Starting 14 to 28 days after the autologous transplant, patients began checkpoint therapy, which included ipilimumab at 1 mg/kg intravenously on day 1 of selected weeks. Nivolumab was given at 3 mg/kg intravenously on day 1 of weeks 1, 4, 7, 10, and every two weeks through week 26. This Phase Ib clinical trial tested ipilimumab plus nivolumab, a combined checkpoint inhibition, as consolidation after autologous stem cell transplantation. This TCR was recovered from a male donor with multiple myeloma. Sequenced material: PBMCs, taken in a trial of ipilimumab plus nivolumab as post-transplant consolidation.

The bases read TGCGCCAGCAGCCAAGAAATCTTCGGTAGACGGCGCAGTTACGAGCAGTACTTC. It translates as CASSQEIFGRRRSYEQYF. The chain couples TRBV4-3 to TRBJ2-7; no D gene call is confident. The germline ends are 22 bases apart after V is trimmed by 0 bases and J by 4 bases. Sequences LGHNA (CDR1) and YSLEER (CDR2) are obtained from the germline V gene. Spanning cysteine to phenylalanine, the CDR3 consists of 18 amino acids. The only DNA kept is the CDR3, 54 bases in frame from the first base.